Each of the 8 T cell receptor beta chains below was sequenced from the same sample in a study of cytomegalovirus exposure and HLA in healthy donors. PCR used 60 Vbeta primers and 13 Jbeta primers. Data came from immunoSEQ multiplex PCR; TCRdb stores just in-frame clones and leaves some out. In all, the sample yields roughly 140,000 clones. The source material was PBMCs. These receptors came from a man in his forties in good health and CMV-seronegative.

V and J are TRBV6-1 and TRBJ1-1; D perhaps matches TRBD1 (6 bases). CDR3 size: 15 residues. CDR1 MNHNS and CDR2 SASEGT come from the germline V gene. The V gene lost 1 base and the J gene lost 6 bases, with 15 bases spanning the gap. CDR3 nucleotides: TGTGCCAGCAGTGAAGACAACAGGGCAAACGCTGAAGCTTTCTTT. Encoded protein: CASSEDNRANAEAFF.

V is TRBV18 and J is TRBJ2-5; TRBD2 matches at 10 bases. V shed 2 bases and J 6 bases; nucleotides not matched to a gene: 12. CDR1 and CDR2 (germline): KGHSH, LQKENI. CDR3 length: 17 amino acids. In nucleotides, the CDR3 is TGTGCCAGCTCACCAAGTCAAGCGGGGGGGCGGAGTAAGACCCAGTACTTC. Encoded protein: CASSPSQAGGRSKTQYF.

CDR3 sequence: CATSRDPESPYYEQYF. The CDR3 DNA sequence: TGTGCCACCAGCAGAGATCCTGAATCCCCCTACTACGAGCAGTACTTC. The rearrangement uses TRBV15 and TRBJ2-7, with D unclear. CDR1 is LNHNV, CDR2 YYDKDF, per germline (reference sequence). The CDR3 is made up of 16 amino acids. Trimming removed 0 bases from V and 3 bases from J, with 15 bases in between.

The chain is built from TRBV9 and TRBJ1-3; 7 positions match TRBD1. Germline V CDR1 and CDR2: SGDLS, YYNGEE. With V trimmed by 0 bases and J by 2 bases, 5 bases remained unmatched. This CDR3 region has 16 residues. Here the CDR3 DNA reads TGTGCCAGCAGCGTAGACCGCGGGACAGCTGGAAACACCATATATTTT. Translated: CASSVDRGTAGNTIYF.

The CDR3 coding sequence is TGTGCCAGCAGTGACGGGACAGGAATAAATCAGCCCCAGCATTTT. This encodes CASSDGTGINQPQHF. The genes are TRBV6-1 and TRBJ1-5; 8 bases align to TRBD1. The CDR3 loop spans 15 amino acids. Germline V gene lookup returns CDR1 MNHNS and CDR2 SASEGT. V was clipped by 3 bases and J by 4 bases; unmatched bases: 5.

The chain uses TRBV20-1 and TRBJ1-4; D unresolved. Germline V gene data show CDR1 as DFQATT and CDR2 as SNEGSKA (reference sequence). The CDR3 sequence is 11 residues long. The chain's CDR3 is CITVNNEKLFF. CDR3 DNA: TGCATCACAGTGAACAATGAAAAACTGTTTTTT.

V gene TRBV6-6 combines with J gene TRBJ1-5, with a tentative D call TRBD1 (5 bases). Per germline, CDR1 MNHNY and CDR2 SVGAGI (reference sequence). The CDR3 length is 15 residues. Trimming shortened V by 6 bases and J by 0 bases, and 12 bases separated the two germline ends. The chain's CDR3 is CASRNGGYSNQPQHF. For the CDR3, the DNA is TGTGCCAGCAGGAACGGGGGATATAGCAATCAGCCCCAGCATTTT.

CDR3 protein: CASSFGQGYEKLFF. The CDR3 DNA reads TGTGCCAGCAGCTTTGGACAGGGGTACGAAAAACTGTTTTTT. V usage is TRBV5-5 and J usage is TRBJ1-4, with TRBD1 matching over 9 bases. This CDR3 contains 14 residues. The germline V gene has CDR1 SGHKS and CDR2 YYEKEE (reference sequence). The V gene end was trimmed by 2 bases and the J gene end by 8 bases; junction bases not matched to a gene: 4.